Listed below are T cell receptor beta chains from one sample, sequenced in a study of identical twins. From the 5' RACE reads, TCRdb called clonotypes with MiXCR, one entry per CDR3 protein. The sample records 350,000 to 450,000 distinct CDR3 sequences, around a sixth being singletons. Sequences were obtained from naive T cells sorted from blood. Receptor source: a middle-aged man in good health. The CDR3 runs from the conserved cysteine through the conserved F or W. The order of the fields is J gene, V gene, D gene, clone size, CDR3 protein, CDR3 DNA. A D gene is named only where the DNA matches it firmly. Size is stated for part of the rows, as once, few or many counts, or as a class when the clone is expanded.

TRBJ2-7,TRBV12-3/TRBV12-4,NA,few,CASSLGPPGVYEQYF,TGTGCCAGCAGTTTAGGACCCCCGGGGGTCTACGAGCAGTACTTC
TRBJ2-3,TRBV20-1,TRBD1,NA,CSASGQGNTDTQYF,TGCAGTGCTAGTGGACAGGGCAACACAGATACGCAGTATTTT
TRBJ2-5,TRBV7-3,NA,few,CASSPGTSETQYF,TGTGCCAGCAGCCCCGGGACCTCGGAGACCCAGTACTTC
TRBJ2-5,TRBV29-1,NA,many,CSVEYETQYF,TGCAGCGTTGAGTACGAGACCCAGTACTTC
TRBJ2-1,TRBV27,NA,NA,CASSFLGGHSYNEQFF,TGTGCCAGCAGTTTTCTCGGCGGCCACTCCTACAATGAGCAGTTCTTC
TRBJ2-1,TRBV4-2,NA,few,CASSRDLGRAVNEQFF,TGTGCCAGCAGTCGTGACCTAGGACGCGCGGTCAATGAGCAGTTCTTC
TRBJ2-1,TRBV12-3/TRBV12-4,NA,few,CASSPFGSSYNEQFF,TGTGCCAGCAGTCCCTTCGGGAGCTCCTACAATGAGCAGTTCTTC
TRBJ2-3,TRBV12-3/TRBV12-4,TRBD1,few,CASSLASLRDRARNTQYF,TGTGCCAGCAGTTTAGCGTCCTTGAGGGACAGGGCACGAAATACGCAGTATTTT
TRBJ1-5,TRBV6-2/TRBV6-3,NA,NA,CASSYSARGNQPQHF,TGTGCCAGCAGTTACTCGGCGCGGGGCAATCAGCCCCAGCATTTT
TRBJ1-2,TRBV7-2,NA,many,CASSLTEITNYGYTF,TGTGCCAGCAGCTTAACAGAAATAACAAACTATGGCTACACCTTC
TRBJ2-2,TRBV7-9,NA,few,CASQGPRGGELFF,TGTGCCAGCCAGGGCCCTCGAGGCGGGGAGCTGTTTTTT
TRBJ2-1,TRBV7-2,NA,few,CASSPLHSYNEQFF,TGTGCCAGCAGCCCCCTCCACAGTTACAATGAGCAGTTCTTC
TRBJ1-1,TRBV3-1,NA,few,CASSQGGGPGTEAFF,TGTGCCAGCAGCCAGGGCGGGGGCCCGGGCACTGAAGCTTTCTTT
TRBJ2-7,TRBV16,NA,NA,CASSQSMIYEQYF,TGTGCCAGCAGCCAATCTATGATCTACGAGCAGTACTTC
TRBJ2-3,TRBV12-3/TRBV12-4,NA,few,CASSSRSWVPADTQYF,TGTGCCAGCAGTTCAAGGTCATGGGTTCCTGCAGATACGCAGTATTTT
TRBJ1-1,TRBV11-2,TRBD1,NA,CASSLQGASEAFF,TGTGCCAGCAGCTTGCAGGGGGCCTCTGAAGCTTTCTTT
TRBJ1-2,TRBV20-1,TRBD1,few,CSASAGQGFYGYTF,TGCAGTGCTAGCGCAGGACAGGGGTTCTATGGCTACACCTTC
TRBJ1-1,TRBV4-3,NA,many,CASSHLDRNTEAFF,TGCGCCAGCAGCCACCTTGACAGGAACACTGAAGCTTTCTTT
TRBJ2-2,TRBV4-3,NA,NA,CASSQEAGTGELFF,TGCGCCAGCAGCCAAGAGGCGGGAACCGGGGAGCTGTTTTTT
TRBJ1-2,TRBV6-2/TRBV6-3,NA,few,CASNDSPRGYTF,TGTGCCAGCAATGACTCACCGCGGGGCTACACCTTC
TRBJ2-3,TRBV7-9,NA,NA,CASALAGDTQYF,TGTGCCAGCGCCTTGGCTGGGGATACGCAGTATTTT
TRBJ2-1,TRBV7-6,TRBD1,NA,CASSSTGVPYNEQFF,TGTGCCAGCAGCTCGACAGGGGTACCTTACAATGAGCAGTTCTTC
TRBJ2-2,TRBV7-3,NA,NA,CASSLKGPSHYNGELFF,TGTGCCAGCAGCTTAAAAGGGCCTAGCCATTACAACGGGGAGCTGTTTTTT
TRBJ2-1,TRBV30,TRBD2,once,CACSTLAGGGNEQFF,TGTGCCTGCAGCACCCTAGCGGGAGGGGGGAATGAGCAGTTCTTC
TRBJ2-5,TRBV20-1,NA,few,CSARPGGGKTQYF,TGCAGTGCTAGACCCGGGGGTGGAAAGACCCAGTACTTC
TRBJ2-1,TRBV30,NA,NA,CAWSGPPYSYNEQFF,TGTGCCTGGAGTGGGCCCCCCTATTCCTACAATGAGCAGTTCTTC
TRBJ2-3,TRBV9,TRBD2,many,CASSVVAGGTDTQYF,TGTGCCAGCAGCGTAGTAGCGGGAGGCACAGATACGCAGTATTTT
TRBJ2-1,TRBV7-2,TRBD2,NA,CASSYTSGSHNEQFF,TGTGCCAGCAGCTATACTAGCGGGAGTCATAATGAGCAGTTCTTC
TRBJ1-6,TRBV4-3,NA,few,CASSQDPGSPLHF,TGCGCCAGCAGCCAAGATCCGGGTTCACCCCTCCACTTT
TRBJ1-1,TRBV5-1,NA,many,CASSLWGDTEAFF,TGCGCCAGCAGCTTGTGGGGGGACACTGAAGCTTTCTTT
TRBJ2-1,TRBV4-3,TRBD2,few,CASSQDAQLAVPRFEQFF,TGCGCCAGCAGCCAAGATGCTCAACTAGCGGTCCCCAGATTTGAGCAGTTCTTC
TRBJ1-1,TRBV5-1,NA,many,CASSLGPTTEAFF,TGCGCCAGCAGCCTCGGCCCCACCACTGAAGCTTTCTTT
TRBJ2-5,TRBV2,NA,NA,CASCGPPKETQYF,TGTGCCAGCTGCGGGCCGCCAAAAGAGACCCAGTACTTC
TRBJ2-3,TRBV29-1,NA,many,CSVEDGKADTQYF,TGCAGCGTTGAGGACGGAAAGGCAGATACGCAGTATTTT
TRBJ2-1,TRBV5-6,NA,NA,CASSEGRSGWQFF,TGTGCCAGCAGCGAGGGACGGTCAGGTTGGCAGTTCTTC
TRBJ1-4,TRBV20-1,NA,few,CSVGGRGEKLFF,TGCAGTGTCGGGGGGCGGGGCGAAAAACTGTTTTTT